This passage covers 21 T cell receptor beta chains from one sample sequenced in a study of PD-1 blockade in mismatch repair-deficient tumors. TCRdb's table, derived via immunoSEQ multiplex PCR, lists solely in-frame clones and lacks some. The repertoire holds some 25,000 clones, roughly 83% seen once, with more than 2.5% in the top ten. The sequencing here drew on PBMCs, taken before pembrolizumab treatment. These receptors were taken from an adult with mismatch repair-deficient cancer.

V and J are TRBV5-1 and TRBJ2-3, with TRBD2 matching over 11 bases. Germline V gene lookup returns CDR1 SGHRS and CDR2 YFSETQ. This CDR3 is 16 amino acids long. V gave up 7 bases and J gave up 6 bases; unmatched junction bases: 13. In nucleotides, the CDR3 is TGCGCCAGCTACTCTCGACTAGCGGGGAAGTTGGATACGCAGTATTTT. Amino acids: CASYSRLAGKLDTQYF. The full variable domain, in which reference TRBV5-1 and TRBJ2-3 provide the parts outside the CDR3, is KAGVTQTPRYLIKTRGQQVTLSCSPISGHRSVSWYQQTPGQGLQFLFEYFSETQRNKGNFPGRFSGRQFSNSRSEMNVSTLELGDSALYLCASYSRLAGKLDTQYFGPGTRLTVL.

J is TRBJ2-5 and V is TRBV6-4; no clear D. V gave up 3 bases and J gave up 10 bases, with 6 bases separating them. The CDR3 is made up of 10 amino acids. The germline V gene has CDR1 MRHNA and CDR2 SNTAGT. In nucleotides, the CDR3 is TGTGCCAGCAGTGATAAAAACCAGTACTTC. Its translation is CASSDKNQYF.

This chain uses TRBV7-3 with TRBJ2-2; the D gene is possibly TRBD1 (8 bases). Germline CDR1 SGHTA, CDR2 FQGTGA. The CDR3 has 15 amino acids. V lost 5 bases to trimming and J lost 5 bases, with 15 bases between them. The CDR3 DNA sequence: TGTGCCAGCAGCCAACAGGGGGGAGGGACCGGGGAGCTGTTTTTT. Its translation: CASSQQGGGTGELFF. The variable domain in full, with the rest retrieved from reference TRBV7-3 and TRBJ2-2, is GAGVSQTPSNKVTEKGKYVELRCDPISGHTALYWYRQSLGQGPEFLIYFQGTGAADDSGLPNDRFFAVRPEGSVSTLKIQRTERGDSAVYLCASSQQGGGTGELFFGEGSRLTVL.

The chain combines TRBV9 with TRBJ2-1; TRBD2 matches 13 bases. The CDR3 sequence is 17 residues long. With 4 bases clipped from V and 7 bases from J, the junction kept 11 bases outside the gene matches. Germline CDR1 is SGDLS and CDR2 is YYNGEE. The CDR3 coding sequence is TGTGCCAGCAGCACACGCATTGGGACTAGCGGGGCTAATGAGCAGTTCTTC. This translates into CASSTRIGTSGANEQFF.

The chain couples TRBV30 to TRBJ2-7; 12 bases map to TRBD2. This CDR3 region has 14 residues. Germline CDR1 is GTSNPN and CDR2 is SVGIG (reference sequence). The J segment lost 6 bases and the V segment lost 3 bases, leaving 6 bases of the junction unmatched. The CDR3, as DNA: TGTGCCTGGAGCCCACCGGGACTAGCGGGCGAGCAGTACTTC. Translating it yields CAWSPPGLAGEQYF.

The CDR3 nucleotides read TGTGCCAGCAGCCAAAGTGCTGCCATGAGGAACACTGAAGCTTTCTTT. Its protein is CASSQSAAMRNTEAFF. The V gene is TRBV16, the J gene TRBJ1-1; D gene unclear. Germline V CDR1 and CDR2: KGHSY, FQNENV. The V end lost 2 bases, the J end lost 1 base, and 14 bases lay between the germline ends. The CDR3 runs 16 residues.

CDR3 nucleotides: TGTGCCAGCAGCCAAGGGCCCCGACTAGCGGGAGGGCCCGGGCACGAGCAGTACTTC. It codes for CASSQGPRLAGGPGHEQYF. The chain links TRBV4-2 to TRBJ2-7; 14 nucleotides agree with TRBD2. Germline CDR1 LGHNA, CDR2 YNFKEQ. CDR3 length: 19 residues. V lost 1 base, J lost 5 bases, and 13 bases stayed unmatched.

The chain uses TRBV7-8 and TRBJ1-2, with 10 nucleotides matching TRBD1. J gave up 3 bases and V 5 bases, and 6 bases lay outside the gene matches. This CDR3 is 15 amino acids long. Germline V lookup: CDR1 SGHVS, CDR2 FQNEAQ. CDR3 loop: CASSPWDRGDYGYTF. The CDR3 DNA follows: TGTGCCAGCAGCCCTTGGGACAGGGGAGACTATGGCTACACCTTC. Drawing the rest from reference TRBV7-8 and TRBJ1-2, the complete variable domain is GAGVSQSPRYKVAKRGQDVALRCDPISGHVSLFWYQQALGQGPEFLTYFQNEAQLDKSGLPSDRFFAERPEGSVSTLKIQRTQQEDSAVYLCASSPWDRGDYGYTFGSGTRLTVV.

CDR3 DNA sequence: TGTGCCAGCAGCTTGGGACCCGGGACAAGGTCCTACGAGCAGTACTTC. Translating gives CASSLGPGTRSYEQYF. The J gene is TRBJ2-7, the V gene TRBV5-4; maybe TRBD1 (6 bases). Trimming removed 0 bases at V and 1 base at J, with 14 bases between. This CDR3 contains 16 residues. The germline V gene has CDR1 SGHNT and CDR2 YYREEE (reference sequence).

J is TRBJ1-1 and V is TRBV6-5; 7 positions agree with TRBD1. The CDR3 is 13 residues long. V was pared by 4 bases and J by 7 bases, with 6 bases of the junction left unmatched. The germline CDR1 and CDR2 sequences are MNHEY and SVGAGI. The CDR3 DNA sequence: TGTGCCAGCAGTTTGAGACAGGGTGGTGAAGCTTTCTTT. This encodes CASSLRQGGEAFF.

This clone was seen only once. V usage is TRBV11-1 and J usage is TRBJ1-1, with D tentatively TRBD1 (5 bases). The CDR3 length is 13 residues. Germline V gene sequence: CDR1 SGHAT, CDR2 FQDESV (reference sequence). V was cut by 3 bases and J by 6 bases, with 11 bases left in between. The CDR3: CASSFRGTSEAFF. In nucleotides, the CDR3 is TGTGCCAGCAGCTTCCGGGGGACCTCTGAAGCTTTCTTT.

The rearrangement joins TRBV28 to TRBJ1-1; 9 bases align to TRBD1. The CDR3 extends over 13 amino acids. Losses at the gene ends were 5 bases for V and 4 bases for J; bases not matched to a gene: 2. The germline V gene encodes CDR1 MDHEN and CDR2 SYDVKM. In nucleotides, the CDR3 is TGTGCCAGCAGTCTGACAGGGGGCACTGAAGCTTTCTTT. Protein: CASSLTGGTEAFF.

The chain carries TRBV18 and TRBJ2-3; TRBD2 aligns across 9 bases. CDR3 size: 15 residues. CDR1 KGHSH and CDR2 LQKENI come from the germline V gene. V was clipped by 0 bases and J by 5 bases; unmatched bases: 3. The DNA of the CDR3 is TGTGCCAGCTCACCACCGGCGGGAGGGAGAGATACGCAGTATTTT. Its protein product is CASSPPAGGRDTQYF.

This clone was counted a single time. The rearrangement links TRBV7-3 to TRBJ2-5, with a tentative D call TRBD2 (6 bases). The CDR3 spans 15 residues. Trimming removed 6 bases from V and 3 bases from J, with 17 bases in between. Germline V lookup: CDR1 SGHTA, CDR2 FQGTGA. In nucleotides, the CDR3 is TGTGCCAGCAGACCCGGGACTGGTCGAAAAGAGACCCAGTACTTC. It codes for CASRPGTGRKETQYF.

This chain links TRBV5-1 with TRBJ2-1, with 8 bases matching TRBD2. Losses at the gene ends were 6 bases for V and 1 base for J; bases not matched to a gene: 6. CDR1 and CDR2 (germline): SGHRS, YFSETQ. CDR3 length: 15 residues. Written as DNA, the CDR3 is TGCGCCAGCACGTTAGCGGGGCAGTCCTACAATGAGCAGTTCTTC. Its protein product is CASTLAGQSYNEQFF.

This clone was observed a single time. This rearrangement joins TRBV5-6 to TRBJ1-2; D is perhaps TRBD1 (6 bases). CDR1 is SGHDT and CDR2 is YYEEEE in the germline V gene. V dropped 2 bases and J dropped 5 bases, with 13 bases sitting between them. CDR3 length: 14 residues. DNA of the CDR3: TGTGCCAGCAGCTTCGCACAGGGTGTATATGGCTACACCTTC. This sequence encodes CASSFAQGVYGYTF.

The chain links TRBV7-8 to TRBJ2-7; 8 nucleotides agree with TRBD2. Unmatched junction bases numbered 7, after V lost 3 bases and J lost 0 bases. This CDR3 has 16 residues. Germline V gives CDR1 SGHVS, CDR2 FQNEAQ. The DNA of the CDR3 is TGTGCCAGCAGCTTGACAAGCGGGAGTAGCTCCTACGAGCAGTACTTC. Translating gives CASSLTSGSSSYEQYF.

This chain's CDR3 is CASRLLVNSEGTQYF. The CDR3 DNA sequence: TGTGCCAGCAGGTTACTCGTTAATTCAGAGGGGACCCAGTACTTC. The chain joins TRBV6-5 to TRBJ2-5, with D possibly TRBD2 on 5 matching bases. Trimming cost V 6 bases and J 7 bases, with 21 bases left between them. Germline V gene sequence: CDR1 MNHEY, CDR2 SVGAGI. The CDR3 is 15 residues long.

This clone has a handful of counts. This chain uses TRBV28 with TRBJ1-6, with a possible D match to TRBD1 (5 bases). Germline loops: CDR1 MDHEN, CDR2 SYDVKM. Trimming removed 3 bases at V and 5 bases at J, with 17 bases between. This CDR3 spans 17 amino acids. The chain's CDR3 is CASSLWAGQGHNSPLHF. In DNA, the CDR3 is TGTGCCAGCAGTTTGTGGGCTGGGCAGGGCCATAATTCACCCCTCCACTTT.

The chain is built from TRBV7-2 and TRBJ1-5; no firm D call. Germline values: CDR1 SGHTA, CDR2 FQGNSA. Trimming pared 5 bases from V and 5 bases from J, leaving 10 bases between. The CDR3 sequence is 13 residues long. Here the CDR3 reads CASSTVTDQPQHF. CDR3 nucleotide sequence: TGTGCCAGCAGCACAGTGACGGATCAGCCCCAGCATTTT.

The chain joins TRBV28 to TRBJ2-7; 8 bases map to TRBD2. The V gene end was trimmed by 5 bases and the J gene end by 6 bases; junction bases not matched to a gene: 12. Germline V lookup: CDR1 MDHEN, CDR2 SYDVKM. The CDR3 runs 15 residues. The CDR3: CASSLPPGLVSEQYF. For the CDR3, the DNA is TGTGCCAGCAGTCTCCCGCCGGGACTAGTAAGCGAGCAGTACTTC.